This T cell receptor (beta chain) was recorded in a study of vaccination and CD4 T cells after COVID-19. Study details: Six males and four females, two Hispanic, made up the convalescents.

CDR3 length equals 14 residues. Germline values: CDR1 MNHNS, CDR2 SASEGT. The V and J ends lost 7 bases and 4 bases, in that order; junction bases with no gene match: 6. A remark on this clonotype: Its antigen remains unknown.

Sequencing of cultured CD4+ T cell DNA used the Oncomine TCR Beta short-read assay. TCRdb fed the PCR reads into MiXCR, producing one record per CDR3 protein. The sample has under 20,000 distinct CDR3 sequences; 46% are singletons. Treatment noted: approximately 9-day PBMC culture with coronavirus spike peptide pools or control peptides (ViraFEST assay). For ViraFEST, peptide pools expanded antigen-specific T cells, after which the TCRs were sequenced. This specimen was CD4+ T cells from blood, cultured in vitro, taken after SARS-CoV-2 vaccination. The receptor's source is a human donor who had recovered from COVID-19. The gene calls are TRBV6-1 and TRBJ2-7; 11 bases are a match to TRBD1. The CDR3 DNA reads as TGTGCCAGCACCTCGGACAGGGGGCCGTACGAGCAGTACTTC. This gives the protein CASTSDRGPYEQYF.